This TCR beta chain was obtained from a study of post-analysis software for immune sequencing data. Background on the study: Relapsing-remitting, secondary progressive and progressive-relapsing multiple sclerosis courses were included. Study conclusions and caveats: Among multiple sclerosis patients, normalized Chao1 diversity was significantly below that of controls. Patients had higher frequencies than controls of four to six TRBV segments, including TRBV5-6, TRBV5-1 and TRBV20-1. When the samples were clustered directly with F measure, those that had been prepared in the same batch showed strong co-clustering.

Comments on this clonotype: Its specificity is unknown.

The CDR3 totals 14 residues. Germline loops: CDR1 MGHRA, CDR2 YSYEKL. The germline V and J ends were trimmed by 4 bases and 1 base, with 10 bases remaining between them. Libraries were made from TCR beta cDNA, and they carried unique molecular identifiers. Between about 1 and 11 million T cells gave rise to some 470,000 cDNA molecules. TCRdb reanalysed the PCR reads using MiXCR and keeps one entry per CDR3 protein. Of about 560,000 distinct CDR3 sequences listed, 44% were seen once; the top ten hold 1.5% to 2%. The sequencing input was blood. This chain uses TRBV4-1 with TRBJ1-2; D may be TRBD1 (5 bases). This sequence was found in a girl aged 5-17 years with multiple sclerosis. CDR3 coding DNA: TGCGCCAGCAGCCCCCGCAGGGATAACTATGGCTACACCTTC. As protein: CASSPRRDNYGYTF.